The following is a T cell receptor beta chain sequence with its context. No antigen is known for it. With a much larger clone just one base away, this may be a read error. Libraries came from multiplex PCR. Sequencing relied on an Illumina HiSeq 4000. iRepertoire HTBI primers and Arm-PCR amplification of CDR3 regions were used to construct TCR beta libraries. Gel purification was performed on PCR products prior to sequencing. As for the authors' bioinformatics: Gene usage analysis of CDR3 amino acid clonotypes used the 62 TRBV and 14 to 15 TRBJ segments found across samples. Filtered high-quality paired reads were merged into contigs using COPE and FqMerger. BLAST was used to align contigs to the IMGT TRBV, TRBD and TRBJ reference genes, and CDR3 was defined following IMGT. Any clonotype with a frequency above 0.1% was classified as a highly expanded clone. Repertoire diversity was measured by Shannon entropy, and V-J evenness by the Gini coefficient. Clonotypes shared by more than one individual were considered public. TCRdb ran its own pipeline on the public reads, namely fastp trimming at Q25 and MiXCR clone calling, and kept in-frame beta chains. Identical CDR3 proteins give one entry, which carries the most common genes and DNA. These V and J calls derive from TCRdb rather than the authors' analysis. This sample gives a few hundred thousand distinct CDR3 sequences in total; 12% of them show up just once. The top ten clonotypes cover about 20% of the sample.

The data stem from a study of regulatory T cells in long-lasting Graves disease (TCRdb year 2021). Regarding the research as a whole: Newly diagnosed Graves' disease patients had taken antithyroid drugs for less than 3 months. The study was conducted in China and was registered as a clinical trial. A total of 33 samples underwent TCR sequencing, from roughly 13 patients with persistent Graves' disease and some 20 patients with newly diagnosed Graves' disease. This study used TCR sequencing and RNA sequencing of peripheral blood to compare persistent Graves' disease patients against newly diagnosed Graves' disease patients. What the research found in general, with its limitations: TRBV28, TRBJ1-2 and TRBJ2-5 were preferentially used in persistent disease, while TRBV20-1 and TRBJ2-1 were favored in newly diagnosed disease. Because the primary lesion, thyroid tissue, could not be accessed, the study looked at peripheral blood alone. Compared with newly diagnosed patients, persistent Graves' disease patients had lower TCR Shannon entropy and fewer highly expanded clones, which suggests clonal expansion. As a limitation, the authors acknowledged that the small sample size may reduce accuracy. Sequencing and analysis were restricted to the TCR beta chain. More public clonotypes were shared among persistent patients (roughly 2,900) than among newly diagnosed patients (966).

According to the study, the label for this sample's time point signals: newly diagnosed GD, antithyroid drugs for less than 3 months. For both TCR sequencing and RNA sequencing, RNA was extracted from PBMCs using TRIzol. The diagnosis of Graves' disease was made according to American Thyroid Association guidelines. Patients were recruited from an endocrinology department in Xi'an, China. Each patient gave approximately 10 milliliters of peripheral blood, collected in an EDTA anticoagulant tube. Ficoll Paque Plus density gradient separation was used to isolate PBMCs, and no additional T cell sorting was done. RNA quality was checked with an Agilent 2100 Bioanalyzer and agarose gel, and concentration with a NanoDrop 2000. From its cysteine to its phenylalanine, the CDR3 spans 16 amino acids. CDR3 DNA only is kept here, 48 bases in frame from base 1. V is reduced by 2 bases and J by 7 bases, leaving a spacing of 21 bases between them. Looking up the germline V gene yields CDR1 ENHRY and CDR2 SYGVKD.

These data were likewise used in another study, on T cells in Graves' hyperthyroidism and ophthalmopathy. In that second paper, the authors write: A patient counted as having stable Graves' hyperthyroidism if no progression to ophthalmopathy occurred over 18 months of follow-up. Hyperthyroidism patients were newly diagnosed, had a disease duration of under 2 months, and were aged 18 to 65 years. The study excluded patients with uncontrolled infections, other autoimmune diseases, pregnancy or lactation. Diagnoses relied on clinical symptoms, serum thyroxine and TRAb, thyroid ultrasound and orbital computed tomography. A first-round RT-PCR of the TCR CDR3 used the HTBI primer set with the Qiagen OneStep RT-PCR kit. Blood samples also contained most of the expanded thyroid clonotypes (frequency above 0.001), which suggests that blood repertoires may reflect thyroid immune responses. In cross-validation, a model built on a 13 V-J signature told ophthalmopathy apart from stable hyperthyroidism with just under 90% sensitivity and approximately 84% specificity, and in testing the same model reached 80%/75%. In validation, progression to ophthalmopathy was predicted by the model with about 70% sensitivity and roughly 76% specificity, a median of about 6.8 months before onset. To identify distinguishing TCR V-J signatures, a discovery cohort of some 100 patients was used, comprising 40 to 45 with Graves' ophthalmopathy and some 57 with stable Graves' hyperthyroidism. Whether ophthalmopathy could be predicted prospectively was tested in an independent validation cohort made up of roughly 19 hyperthyroidism patients plus 17 patients who later progressed to ophthalmopathy. The 75 to 100 discovery patients were divided at random into training and test sets in a 7:3 ratio. Thyroid tissue and blood T-cell repertoires from six Graves' hyperthyroidism patients were also compared in the study. Following sampling, methimazole starting at 30 mg daily was given to hyperthyroidism patients, and high-dose intravenous methylprednisolone was given to ophthalmopathy patients. Libraries were constructed in a second round of multiplex PCR, after which size selection and purification were performed. The libraries were sequenced on an Illumina HiSeq2000 using paired-end 100 bp reads. SOAPnuke was used to process the raw data, removing reads that contained adapters or uncalled bases, had a mean Phred below 15, or lacked an exact match to the constant primer or identifier. COPE v1.2.5 was used to merge high-quality paired reads, and clonotypes were defined as unique nucleotide sequences. MiTCR v1.1 was used to align clonotypes to the IMGT TRBV, TRBD and TRBJ reference segments. The analysis included only V-J combinations with a frequency above 0.0001, which together covered more than 99% of the repertoires. The TCS score was defined as F50 (clonal expansion) divided by E x V (chaos), with BLOSUM62-based TCRdist calculated between CDR3 peptides within each V-J. Welch's t-statistics and random forest reduced several hundred V-J features to 13, which were used in a naive Bayes classifier (R e1071). No statistical method was used to fix the sample size in advance, and group allocation was not hidden from the investigators. According to the paper, TCR Vbeta CDR3 sequencing was carried out on about 140 peripheral blood samples, which came from about 45 ophthalmopathy, around 74 hyperthyroidism and some 17 progressor patients.

The sequence was collected from a young woman with Graves disease. Donor details come from another sample of the same person, matched by shared clones. Material: peripheral blood mononuclear cells (PBMCs), obtained at new diagnosis, from a patient treated with antithyroid drugs. The V gene is TRBV10-3 and the J gene is TRBJ2-7; the D call could be TRBD1 or TRBD2, with each sharing 6 bases. The CDR3 region: CAISEEGGRSYNEQYF. The base sequence is TGTGCCATCAGTGAGGAAGGGGGGCGATCCTACAATGAGCAGTACTTC.